Each of the 17 T cell receptor beta chains below was sequenced from the same sample in a study of T cells after yellow fever vaccination. MiXCR was run by TCRdb on the 5' RACE reads, yielding one entry per CDR3 protein. The table includes 110,000 to 150,000 distinct CDR3 sequences, roughly 6.7% detected once. This specimen was CD4+ T cells sorted from PBMCs, taken 10 days after the yellow fever booster vaccination. These receptors were taken from a man aged 25 to 40 who received the YFV17D yellow fever vaccine.

In its sample, this clonotype was seen many times. The chain recombines TRBV6-5 with TRBJ1-4; D is perhaps TRBD1 (5 bases). V was clipped by 0 bases and J by 2 bases, with 7 bases between them. Germline V gene data show CDR1 as MNHEY and CDR2 as SVGAGI. The CDR3 sequence is 15 residues long. The CDR3 coding sequence is TGTGCCAGCAGTTACTCGAAGGGGACTAATGAAAAACTGTTTTTT. This encodes CASSYSKGTNEKLFF.

This clonotype occurred a few times. V usage is TRBV19 and J usage is TRBJ2-7, with D possibly matching TRBD1 (7 bases). V lost 7 bases to trimming and J lost 2 bases, with 15 bases between them. Germline CDR1 and CDR2: LNHDA and SQIVND (reference sequence). The CDR3 spans 14 residues. The CDR3: CASMRQGGPYEQYF. In DNA, the CDR3 is TGTGCCAGTATGCGGCAGGGGGGACCCTACGAGCAGTACTTC. Full variable domain (outside the CDR3, taken from reference TRBV19 and TRBJ2-7): DGGITQSPKYLFRKEGQNVTLSCEQNLNHDAMYWYRQDPGQGLRLIYYSQIVNDFQKGDIAEGYSVSREKKESFPLTVTSAQKNPTAFYLCASMRQGGPYEQYFGPGTRLTVT.

The chain links TRBV7-8 to TRBJ2-1; D not certain. Deletions cut 4 bases from V and 9 bases from J, with 10 bases between. The CDR3 runs to 12 residues. Germline V CDR1 and CDR2: SGHVS, FQNEAQ. CDR3 DNA: TGTGCCAGCAGCTACGGGTGGGGTGAGCAGTTCTTC. Translated: CASSYGWGEQFF.

At least ten counts were recorded for this clonotype. This chain uses TRBV10-3 with TRBJ2-5, with D unclear. This CDR3 spans 14 amino acids. The V and J ends lost 0 bases and 1 base respectively, with 6 bases between them. CDR1 is ENHRY, CDR2 SYGVKD, per germline. CDR3 nucleotide sequence: TGTGCCATCAGTGAGTCTTCTTCCCAAGAGACCCAGTACTTC. Residues: CAISESSSQETQYF.

This chain uses TRBV10-3 with TRBJ2-6; D is possibly TRBD2 (5 bases). Germline CDR1 is ENHRY and CDR2 is SYGVKD. The CDR3 consists of 16 residues. V lost 2 bases and J 4 bases, leaving 12 bases between the germline ends. The DNA of the CDR3 is TGTGCCATCAGTGAGGCCCGGAGGAGCGGGGCCAACGTCCTGACTTTC. Residues: CAISEARRSGANVLTF.

This clonotype was seen at least ten times. The chain combines TRBV5-1 with TRBJ2-1, with 9 bases fitting TRBD2. The J segment lost 2 bases and the V segment lost 0 bases, leaving 0 bases of the junction unmatched. Germline lookup yields CDR1 SGHRS and CDR2 YFSETQ. The length of the CDR3 is 15 residues. In DNA form, the CDR3 reads TGCGCCAGCAGCTTGGCTAGCGGGACCTACAATGAGCAGTTCTTC. It encodes CASSLASGTYNEQFF.

The sample holds many counts of this clonotype. The rearrangement uses TRBV2 and TRBJ2-7, with TRBD2 identical over 11 bases. In germline, CDR1 is SNHLY, CDR2 FYNNEI. The length of the CDR3 is 15 residues. With 3 bases clipped from V and 2 bases from J, the junction kept 3 bases outside the gene matches. This CDR3 is CASSEGLAVTYEQYF. The CDR3 region has the DNA TGTGCCAGCAGTGAGGGACTAGCGGTTACCTACGAGCAGTACTTC. Variable domain in full (rest from reference TRBV2 and TRBJ2-7): EPEVTQTPSHQVTQMGQEVILRCVPISNHLYFYWYRQILGQKVEFLVSFYNNEISEKSEIFDDQFSVERPDGSNFTLKIRSTKLEDSAMYFCASSEGLAVTYEQYFGPGTRLTVT.

This clonotype showed up many times. The rearrangement uses TRBV20-1 and TRBJ2-1; D gene unclear. CDR1 DFQATT and CDR2 SNEGSKA come from the germline V gene (reference sequence). Deletions cut 0 bases from V and 7 bases from J, with 4 bases between. CDR3 length equals 11 residues. The CDR3 sequence is CSARDSNEQFF. The CDR3 DNA is TGCAGTGCTAGAGATAGTAATGAGCAGTTCTTC.

The CDR3 here is CSARDGRTGGIYSNQPQHF. Written as DNA, the CDR3 is TGCAGTGCTAGAGATGGTAGGACAGGGGGTATATATAGCAATCAGCCCCAGCATTTT. The chain combines TRBV20-1 with TRBJ1-5; 10 nucleotides align to TRBD1. The CDR3 covers 19 residues. V shed 0 bases, J shed 0 bases, and the junction held 11 bases outside the gene matches. Germline values: CDR1 DFQATT, CDR2 SNEGSKA (reference sequence).

This chain connects TRBV5-1 to TRBJ2-5, with TRBD1 matching over 11 bases. This CDR3 spans 15 amino acids. The ends lost 2 bases at V and 4 bases at J; junction bases unmatched: 4. CDR1 and CDR2 (germline): SGHRS, YFSETQ. Here the CDR3 reads CASSLGTGGRETQYF. As DNA, the CDR3 is TGCGCCAGCAGCTTAGGGACAGGGGGTCGAGAGACCCAGTACTTC.

At least ten counts were recorded for this clonotype. The rearrangement uses TRBV5-1 and TRBJ2-2, with a weak D call TRBD2 (6 bases). The CDR3 has 14 residues. Trimming cost V 4 bases and J 2 bases, with 9 bases left between them. Germline assignment: CDR1 SGHRS and CDR2 YFSETQ. The CDR3 coding sequence is TGCGCCAGCAGCCCTGGGACTAACACCGGGGAGCTGTTTTTT. It yields the protein CASSPGTNTGELFF.

This clonotype turned up a few times. The chain has TRBV10-3 and TRBJ2-6; the D is unclear. The V gene lost 8 bases and the J gene lost 2 bases, with 10 bases spanning the gap. Germline CDR1 is ENHRY and CDR2 is SYGVKD. The CDR3 loop spans 14 amino acids. CDR3 residues: CAIGMETGANVLTF. The CDR3 DNA is TGTGCCATCGGCATGGAGACTGGGGCCAACGTCCTGACTTTC.

This clonotype was seen many times. The rearrangement joins TRBV9 to TRBJ2-1, with a tentative D call TRBD1 (6 bases). V dropped 4 bases and J dropped 10 bases, with 18 bases sitting between them. This CDR3 has 14 residues. Germline-derived CDR1 and CDR2 are SGDLS and YYNGEE. The CDR3: CASSRQAPLREQFF. CDR3 coding DNA: TGTGCCAGCAGCCGACAGGCGCCACTGCGGGAGCAGTTCTTC.

This clonotype occurred many times. The CDR3 nucleotides are TGTGCCAGCAGTTCGGAGGGGCCCCAGTACTTC. Its protein is CASSSEGPQYF. The chain joins TRBV6-2 or TRBV6-3 to TRBJ2-5; a weak D match, TRBD2 (6 bases). The germline V and J ends were trimmed by 4 bases and 9 bases, with 9 bases remaining between them. Germline-derived CDR1 and CDR2 are MNHEY and SVGEGT. The CDR3 totals 11 residues.

This clonotype was seen repeatedly, ten times or more. The rearrangement joins TRBV5-1 to TRBJ1-6, with D tentatively TRBD1 (5 bases). Looked up from germline, CDR1 is SGHRS and CDR2 is YFSETQ. The V end lost 4 bases, the J end lost 7 bases, and 9 bases lay between the germline ends. This CDR3 comprises 13 residues. The CDR3 region is CASSGAENSPLHF. The CDR3, as DNA: TGCGCCAGCAGCGGGGCAGAAAATTCACCCCTCCACTTT.

Worth noting for this clonotype: A read error is possible here, since a much larger clone lies one base away. The chain has TRBV28 and TRBJ2-5; 8 bases fit TRBD2. Germline-derived CDR1 and CDR2 are MDHEN and SYDVKM. V lost 7 bases to trimming and J lost 2 bases; unmatched junction nucleotides: 9. This CDR3 contains 15 residues. The DNA of the CDR3 is TGTGCCAGCACCTGCCGGGTAGCGGGGCAAGAGACCCAGTACTTC. Its protein is CASTCRVAGQETQYF.

This clonotype was observed many times. The chain combines TRBV28 with TRBJ1-2; D gene unclear. The germline V gene encodes CDR1 MDHEN and CDR2 SYDVKM. CDR3 length equals 12 residues. Trimming removed 2 bases at V and 6 bases at J, with 7 bases between. CDR3 nucleotide sequence: TGTGCCAGCAGTTTAAGGTTCGATGGCTACACCTTC. Residues: CASSLRFDGYTF.